These T cell receptor beta chains were read from a single sample in a study of cytomegalovirus exposure and HLA in healthy donors. Data came from immunoSEQ multiplex PCR; TCRdb stores just in-frame clones and leaves some out. The table records approximately 200,000 clones, roughly four fifths of them present only once. The source material was PBMCs. Receptors originate from a man younger than 45 in good health and CMV-seronegative. Each CDR3 is given with its conserved first and last residue. The D gene is left open where the match is weak. Some rows mark clone size as missing; the rest say once, few, many or name a class of expanded clone.

cdr3_aa cdr3_nt v_call d_call clone_size j_call
CASMAGAYSNQPQHF TGTGCCAGCATGGCGGGAGCATATAGCAATCAGCCCCAGCATTTT TRBV27 - - TRBJ1-5
CASSVDGGSLTEAFF TGTGCCAGCAGCGTAGATGGAGGGAGCCTCACTGAAGCTTTCTTT TRBV9 - - TRBJ1-1
CASSPLQGPSYEQYF TGCGCCAGCAGCCCTTTACAGGGGCCCTCCTACGAGCAGTACTTC TRBV4-1 TRBD1 - TRBJ2-7
CASSRFRDRGFDQPQHF TGTGCCAGCAGCAGATTTAGGGACAGGGGTTTTGATCAGCCCCAGCATTTT TRBV5-5 TRBD1 few TRBJ1-5
CSVVTGAVGYTF TGCAGCGTTGTTACAGGGGCGGTTGGCTACACCTTC TRBV29-1 TRBD1 - TRBJ1-2
CASSPRQGSTDTQYF TGTGCCAGCAGCCCCCGACAGGGTAGCACAGATACGCAGTATTTT TRBV4-2 TRBD1 - TRBJ2-3
CASSSIAGVTYEQYF TGTGCCAGCAGCTCTATAGCGGGAGTAACCTACGAGCAGTACTTC TRBV2 TRBD2 - TRBJ2-7
CASSTTGPDTQYF TGTGCCAGCAGTACGACAGGGCCAGATACGCAGTATTTT TRBV28 TRBD1 - TRBJ2-3
CASSSGTGGNEQYF TGTGCCAGCAGCTCCGGGACAGGGGGCAACGAGCAGTACTTC TRBV11-3 TRBD1 few TRBJ2-7
CASSSTGQSAEQYF TGCGCCAGCAGCTCAACGGGACAGAGTGCCGAGCAGTACTTC TRBV5-1 TRBD1 - TRBJ2-7
CASSAETGPTYEQYF TGTGCCAGCAGCGCGGAGACTGGCCCCACCTACGAGCAGTACTTC TRBV9 - - TRBJ2-7
CASSYVRGRGTDTQYF TGTGCCAGCAGTTACGTTCGGGGAAGGGGCACAGATACGCAGTATTTT TRBV6-5 - - TRBJ2-3
CASSIGGGRGTYEQYF TGTGCCAGTAGTATAGGGGGGGGGCGCGGTACCTACGAGCAGTACTTC TRBV19 - once TRBJ2-7
CASSYGQGRGGTEAFF TGTGCCAGCAGTTACGGCCAGGGGAGAGGGGGCACTGAAGCTTTCTTT TRBV6-5 - few TRBJ1-1